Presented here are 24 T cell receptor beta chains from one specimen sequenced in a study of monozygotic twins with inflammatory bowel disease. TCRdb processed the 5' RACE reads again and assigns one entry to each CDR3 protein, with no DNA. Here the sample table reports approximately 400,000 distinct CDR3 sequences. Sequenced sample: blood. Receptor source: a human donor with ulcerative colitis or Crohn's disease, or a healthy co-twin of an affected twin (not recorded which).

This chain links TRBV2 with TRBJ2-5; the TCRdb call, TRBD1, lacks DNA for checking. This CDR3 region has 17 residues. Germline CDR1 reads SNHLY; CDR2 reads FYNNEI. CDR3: CASSEALTWDRQETQYF.

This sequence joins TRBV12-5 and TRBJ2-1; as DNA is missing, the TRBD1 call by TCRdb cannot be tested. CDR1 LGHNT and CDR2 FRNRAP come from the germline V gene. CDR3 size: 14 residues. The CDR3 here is CASGLSQGYNEQFF.

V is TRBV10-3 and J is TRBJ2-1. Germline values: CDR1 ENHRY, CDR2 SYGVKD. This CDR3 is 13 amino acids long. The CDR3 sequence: CAISGQLYNEQFF.

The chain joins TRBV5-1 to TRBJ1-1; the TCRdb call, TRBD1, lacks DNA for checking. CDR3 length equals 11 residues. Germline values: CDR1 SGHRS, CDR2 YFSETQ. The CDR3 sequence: CASSTPGQAFF. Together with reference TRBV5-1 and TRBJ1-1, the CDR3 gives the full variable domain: KAGVTQTPRYLIKTRGQQVTLSCSPISGHRSVSWYQQTPGQGLQFLFEYFSETQRNKGNFPGRFSGRQFSNSRSEMNVSTLELGDSALYLCASSTPGQAFFGQGTRLTVV.

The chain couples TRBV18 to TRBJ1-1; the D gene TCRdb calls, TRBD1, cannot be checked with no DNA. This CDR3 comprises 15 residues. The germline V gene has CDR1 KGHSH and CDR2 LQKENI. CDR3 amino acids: CASSPVGQGDTEAFF.

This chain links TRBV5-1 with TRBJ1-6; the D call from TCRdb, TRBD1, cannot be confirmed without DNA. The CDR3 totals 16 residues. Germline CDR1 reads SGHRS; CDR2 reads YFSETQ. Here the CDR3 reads CASSPIQAGRNSPLHF.

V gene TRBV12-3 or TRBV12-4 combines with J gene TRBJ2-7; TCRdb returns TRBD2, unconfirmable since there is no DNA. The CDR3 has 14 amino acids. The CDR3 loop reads CASSLASGHYEQYF.

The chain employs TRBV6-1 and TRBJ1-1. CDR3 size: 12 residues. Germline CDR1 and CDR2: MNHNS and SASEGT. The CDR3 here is CASSVRNTEAFF.

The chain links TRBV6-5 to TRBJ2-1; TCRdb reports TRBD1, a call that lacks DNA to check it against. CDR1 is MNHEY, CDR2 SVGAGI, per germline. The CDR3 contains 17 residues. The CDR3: CASSHGFEGGGYNEQFF.

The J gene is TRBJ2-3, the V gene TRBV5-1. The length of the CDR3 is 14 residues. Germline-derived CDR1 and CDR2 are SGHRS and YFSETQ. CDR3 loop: CASSLVPPGDTQYF.

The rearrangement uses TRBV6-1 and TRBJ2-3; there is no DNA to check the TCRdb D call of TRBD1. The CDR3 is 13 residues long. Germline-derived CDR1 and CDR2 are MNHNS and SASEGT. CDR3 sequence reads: CASAGGGSDTQYF.

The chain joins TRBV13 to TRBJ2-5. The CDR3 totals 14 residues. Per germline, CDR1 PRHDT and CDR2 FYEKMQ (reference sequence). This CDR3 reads CASSFSADEETQYF.

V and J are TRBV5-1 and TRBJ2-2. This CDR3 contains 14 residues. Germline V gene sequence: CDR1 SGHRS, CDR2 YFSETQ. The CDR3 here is CASSLEGNGGELFF.

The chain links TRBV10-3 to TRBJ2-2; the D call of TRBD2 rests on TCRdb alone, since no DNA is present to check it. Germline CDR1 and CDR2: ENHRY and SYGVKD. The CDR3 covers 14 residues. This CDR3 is CAISSSGPTGELFF.

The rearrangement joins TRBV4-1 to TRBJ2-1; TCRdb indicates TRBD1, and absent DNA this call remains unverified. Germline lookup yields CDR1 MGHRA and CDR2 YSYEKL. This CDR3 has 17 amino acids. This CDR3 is CASSQDGGGGWGNEQFF.

The CDR3 reads CAISESREQYF. The rearrangement joins TRBV10-3 to TRBJ2-7. The CDR3 runs 11 residues. The V gene's germline CDR1 is ENHRY and CDR2 SYGVKD.

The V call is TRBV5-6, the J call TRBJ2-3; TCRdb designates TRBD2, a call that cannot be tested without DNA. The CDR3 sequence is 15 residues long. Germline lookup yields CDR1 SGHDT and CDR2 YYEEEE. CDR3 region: CASSLGTSDSDTQYF.

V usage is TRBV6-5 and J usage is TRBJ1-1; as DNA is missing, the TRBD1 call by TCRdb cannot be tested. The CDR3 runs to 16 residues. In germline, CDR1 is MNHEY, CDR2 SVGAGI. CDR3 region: CASITPPGHLNTEAFF.

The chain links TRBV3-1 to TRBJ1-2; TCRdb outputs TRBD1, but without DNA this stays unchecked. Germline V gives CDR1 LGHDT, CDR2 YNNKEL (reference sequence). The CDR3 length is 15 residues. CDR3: CASSLQGGNSYGYTF. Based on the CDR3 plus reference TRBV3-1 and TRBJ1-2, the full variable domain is DTAVSQTPKYLVTQMGNDKSIKCEQNLGHDTMYWYKQDSKKFLKIMFSYNNKELIINETVPNRFSPKSPDKAHLNLHINSLELGDSAVYFCASSLQGGNSYGYTFGSGTRLTVV.

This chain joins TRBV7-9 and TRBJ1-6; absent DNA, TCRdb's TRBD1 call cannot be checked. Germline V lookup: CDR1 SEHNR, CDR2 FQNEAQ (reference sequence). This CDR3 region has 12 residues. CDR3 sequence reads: CASSSGTSTLHF.

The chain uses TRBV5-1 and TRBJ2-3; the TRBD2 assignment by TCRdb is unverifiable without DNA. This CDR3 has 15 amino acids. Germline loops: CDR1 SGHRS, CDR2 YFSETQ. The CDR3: CASSLGPPSTDTQYF.

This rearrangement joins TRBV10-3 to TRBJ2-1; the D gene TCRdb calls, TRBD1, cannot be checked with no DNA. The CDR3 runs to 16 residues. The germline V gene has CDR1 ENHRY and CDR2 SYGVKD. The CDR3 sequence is CAISESLAGAINEQFF.

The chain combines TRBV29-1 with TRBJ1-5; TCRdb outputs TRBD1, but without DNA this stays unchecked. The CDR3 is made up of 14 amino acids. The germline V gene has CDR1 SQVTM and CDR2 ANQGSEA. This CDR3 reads CSVASSQGGQPQHF.

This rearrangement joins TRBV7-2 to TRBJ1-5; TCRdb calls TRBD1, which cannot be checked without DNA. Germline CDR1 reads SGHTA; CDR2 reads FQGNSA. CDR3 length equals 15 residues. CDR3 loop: CASSLAQGSNQPQHF.